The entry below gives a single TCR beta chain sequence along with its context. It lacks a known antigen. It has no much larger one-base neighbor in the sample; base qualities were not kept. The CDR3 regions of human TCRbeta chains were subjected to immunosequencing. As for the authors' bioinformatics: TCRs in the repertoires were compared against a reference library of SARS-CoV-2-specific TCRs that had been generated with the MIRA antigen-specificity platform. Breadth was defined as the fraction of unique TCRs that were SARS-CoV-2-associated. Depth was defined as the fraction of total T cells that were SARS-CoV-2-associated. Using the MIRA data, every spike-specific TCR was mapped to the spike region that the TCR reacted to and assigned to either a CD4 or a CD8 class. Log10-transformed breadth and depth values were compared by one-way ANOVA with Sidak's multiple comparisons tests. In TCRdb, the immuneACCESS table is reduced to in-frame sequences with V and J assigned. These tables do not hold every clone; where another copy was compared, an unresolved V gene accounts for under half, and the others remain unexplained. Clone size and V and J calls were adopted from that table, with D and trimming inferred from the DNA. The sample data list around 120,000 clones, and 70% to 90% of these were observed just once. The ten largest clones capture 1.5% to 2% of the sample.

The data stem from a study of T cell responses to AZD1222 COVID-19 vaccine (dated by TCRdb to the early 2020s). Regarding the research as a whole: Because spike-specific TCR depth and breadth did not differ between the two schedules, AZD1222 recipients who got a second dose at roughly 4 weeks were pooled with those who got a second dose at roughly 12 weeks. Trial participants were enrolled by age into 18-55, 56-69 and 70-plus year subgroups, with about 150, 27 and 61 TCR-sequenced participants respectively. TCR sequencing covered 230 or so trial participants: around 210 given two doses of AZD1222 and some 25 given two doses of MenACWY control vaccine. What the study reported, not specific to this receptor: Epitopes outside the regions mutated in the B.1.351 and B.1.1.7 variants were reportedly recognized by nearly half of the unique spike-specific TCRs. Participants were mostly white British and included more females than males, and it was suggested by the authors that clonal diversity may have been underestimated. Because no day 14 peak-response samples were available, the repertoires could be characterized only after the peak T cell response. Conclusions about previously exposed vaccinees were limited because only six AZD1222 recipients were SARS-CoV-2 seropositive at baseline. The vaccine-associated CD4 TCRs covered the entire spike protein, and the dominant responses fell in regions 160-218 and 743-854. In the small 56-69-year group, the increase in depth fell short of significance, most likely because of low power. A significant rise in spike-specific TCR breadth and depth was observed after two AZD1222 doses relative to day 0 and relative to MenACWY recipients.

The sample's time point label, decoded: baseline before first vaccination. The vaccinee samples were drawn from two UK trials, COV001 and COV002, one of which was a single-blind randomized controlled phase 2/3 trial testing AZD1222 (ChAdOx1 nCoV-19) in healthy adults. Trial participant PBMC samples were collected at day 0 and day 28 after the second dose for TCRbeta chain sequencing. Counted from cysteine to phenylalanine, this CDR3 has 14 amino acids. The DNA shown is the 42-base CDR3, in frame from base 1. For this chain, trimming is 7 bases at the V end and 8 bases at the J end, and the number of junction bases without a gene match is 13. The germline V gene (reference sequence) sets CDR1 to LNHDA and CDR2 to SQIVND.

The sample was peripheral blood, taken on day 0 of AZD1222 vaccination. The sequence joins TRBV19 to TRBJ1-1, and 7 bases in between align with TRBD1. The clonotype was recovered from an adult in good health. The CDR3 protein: CASIRQGIHLEAFF. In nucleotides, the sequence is TGTGCCAGTATAAGACAGGGAATTCATCTCGAAGCTTTCTTT.